A single T cell receptor beta chain is shown here with its context. This specimen comes from a study of human T cells and chemical hapten exposure. About the study: Sensitizing treatment utilized 2% DPC over an approximately 2 cm by approximately 2 cm portion of upper inner arm skin. Patients had diphenylcyclopropenone applied to the scalp weekly throughout the approximately 23-week study. Alopecia areata, totalis or universalis was found in mostly female patients.

Germline lookup yields CDR1 LNHDA and CDR2 SQIVND (reference sequence). This CDR3 comprises 14 residues. V shed 2 bases and J shed 4 bases, with 11 bases lying between them. Time point reported: patch test 1, 2 weeks after DPC sensitization. Treatment reported: therapeutic diphenylcyclopropenone sensitization with weekly scalp DPC. Whole blood that had not been fractionated was the source of extracted total RNA. TCRdb itself ran the RACE reads through MiXCR, one entry per CDR3 protein. This sample yields about 360,000 distinct CDR3 sequences, of which under 8% are seen a single time; around 8.2% belongs to the top ten.

This chain joins TRBV19 and TRBJ2-5; D possibly corresponds to TRBD1 (6 bases). Sequencing used whole blood, obtained in connection with sensitization to the hapten diphenylcyclopropenone (DPC). This clonotype was sampled from a woman under 30 with alopecia areata. Some clones in this sample may be carry-over from other donors' samples. CDR3 loop: CASSIRDRTETQYF. CDR3 in DNA: TGTGCCAGTAGTATACGCGACAGGACAGAGACCCAGTACTTC.